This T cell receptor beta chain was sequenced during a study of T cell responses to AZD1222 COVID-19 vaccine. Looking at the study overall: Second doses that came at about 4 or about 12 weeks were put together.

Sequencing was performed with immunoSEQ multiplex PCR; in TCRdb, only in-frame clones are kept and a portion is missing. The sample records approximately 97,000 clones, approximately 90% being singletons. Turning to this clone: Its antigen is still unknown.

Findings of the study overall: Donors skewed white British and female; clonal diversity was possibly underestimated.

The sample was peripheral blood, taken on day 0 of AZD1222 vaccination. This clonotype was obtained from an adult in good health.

CDR3 protein: CASKRTSANTGELFF. CDR3 DNA sequence: TGTGCCAGCAAAAGGACTAGCGCGAACACCGGGGAGCTGTTTTTT. The chain is built from TRBV11-1 and TRBJ2-2, with 9 bases fitting TRBD2. The germline CDR1 and CDR2 sequences are SGHAT and FQDESV (reference sequence). This CDR3 comprises 15 residues. V lost 7 bases and J lost 0; bases outside the gene matches: 3.